This TCR beta chain was captured by sequencing in a study of PD-1 blockade in classical Hodgkin lymphoma. Whole-study findings and limits: It was CD4+ TCR diversity, not CD8+, that rose significantly by C4D1.

V was shortened by 0 bases and J by 4 bases, with 13 bases between the two germline ends. The CDR3 has 15 amino acids. From germline, CDR1 is SGHNT and CDR2 YYREEE (reference sequence). Sequenced by immunoSEQ multiplex PCR; TCRdb stores in-frame clones only, minus some. The sample contains 90,000 to 100,000 clones, more than 90% of which appear only once. With regard to this clone: Antigen unknown.

Each patient relapsed following autologous stem cell transplantation, and prior brentuximab vedotin exposure differed. Complete response, partial response or progressive disease constituted the best response categories observed. The starting material was peripheral blood mononuclear cells (PBMCs), obtained at baseline. This chain joins TRBV5-4 and TRBJ2-5; weak D call: TRBD1 (5 bases). The receptor was derived from a human donor with classical Hodgkin lymphoma. CDR3 in amino acids: CASSLASGLRETQYF. DNA for the CDR3: TGTGCCAGCAGCTTGGCCTCAGGGTTGAGAGAGACCCAGTACTTC.